This entry is about one T cell receptor (beta chain). The data originate from a study of blood T cell repertoires in COVID-19. Whole-study context: COVID-19 samples from acute and convalescent phases originated in the United States, Italy and Spain. PBMCs, B-cell-depleted T cells, or T cells provided the cDNA or gDNA that made up the material.

Data came from immunoSEQ multiplex PCR; TCRdb stores just in-frame clones and leaves some out. The sample lists some 210,000 clones, 89% occurring once. This clonotype originated in a woman in her thirties or forties with acute or convalescent COVID-19. The sequencing input was peripheral blood.

The CDR3 nucleotides read TGTGCCAGTAGTCTAAGGCTGGCCGGGGGATCAGAAGCTTTCTTT. Its protein is CASSLRLAGGSEAFF. This chain joins TRBV19 and TRBJ1-1, with TRBD1 as a possible D gene (5 bases). Trimming removed 5 bases at V and 8 bases at J, with 21 bases between. Per germline, CDR1 LNHDA and CDR2 SQIVND (reference sequence). There are 15 residues in the CDR3.